This T cell receptor (beta chain) was recovered during a study of T cells after yellow fever vaccination. The study, taken as a whole, reports: The secondary T-cell response peaked on day 5, not day 15, but was weaker.

5'RACE template switching added a universal primer site and UMIs to TCR cDNA. TCRdb ran MiXCR on the 5' RACE reads and lists one entry per CDR3 protein. The data show about 580,000 distinct CDR3 sequences, less than 20% seen once. Worth noting for this clonotype: Antigen: not known.

V lost 4 bases to trimming and J lost 7 bases, with 11 bases between them. The CDR3 has 14 residues. The germline V gene has CDR1 SGHTA and CDR2 FQGTGA. The chain uses TRBV7-3 and TRBJ1-6, with D unclear. The starting material was PBMCs, obtained less than 6 days after the first yellow fever vaccination. This clonotype was sampled from a man aged 18 to 29 who received the YFV17D yellow fever vaccine. CDR3 region: CASSSGLSNSPLHF. Written as DNA, the CDR3 is TGTGCCAGCAGCTCGGGGTTATCGAATTCACCCCTCCACTTT.